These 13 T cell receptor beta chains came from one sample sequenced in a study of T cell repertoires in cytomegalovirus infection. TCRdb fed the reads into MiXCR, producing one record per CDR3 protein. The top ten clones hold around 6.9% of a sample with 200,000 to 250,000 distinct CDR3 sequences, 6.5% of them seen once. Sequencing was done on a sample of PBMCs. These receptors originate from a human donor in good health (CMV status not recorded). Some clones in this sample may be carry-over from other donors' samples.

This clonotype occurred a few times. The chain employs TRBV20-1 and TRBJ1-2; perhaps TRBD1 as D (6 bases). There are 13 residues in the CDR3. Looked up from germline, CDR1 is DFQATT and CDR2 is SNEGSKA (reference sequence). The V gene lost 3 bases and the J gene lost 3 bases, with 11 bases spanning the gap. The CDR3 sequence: CSASLGGDYGYTF. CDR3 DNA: TGCAGTGCTAGCCTAGGGGGGGACTATGGCTACACCTTC.

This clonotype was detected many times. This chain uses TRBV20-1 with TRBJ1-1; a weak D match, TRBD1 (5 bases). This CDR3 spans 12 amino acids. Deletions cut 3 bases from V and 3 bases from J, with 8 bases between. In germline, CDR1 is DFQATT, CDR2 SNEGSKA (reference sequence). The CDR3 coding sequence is TGCAGTGCTAGGGTGGGGGACACTGAAGCTTTCTTT. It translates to CSARVGDTEAFF.

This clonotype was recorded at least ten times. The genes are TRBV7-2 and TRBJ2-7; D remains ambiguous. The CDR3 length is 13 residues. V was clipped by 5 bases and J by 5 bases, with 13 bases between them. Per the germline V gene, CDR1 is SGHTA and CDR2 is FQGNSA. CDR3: CASSLGGGNEQYF. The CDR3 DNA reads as TGTGCCAGCAGCCTCGGCGGTGGAAACGAGCAGTACTTC.

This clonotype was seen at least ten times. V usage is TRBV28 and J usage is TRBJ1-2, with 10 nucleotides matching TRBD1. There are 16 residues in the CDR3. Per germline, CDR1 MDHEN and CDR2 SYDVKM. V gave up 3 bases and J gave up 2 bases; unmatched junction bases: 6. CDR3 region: CASSFPWTGGNYGYTF. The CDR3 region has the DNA TGTGCCAGCAGTTTTCCCTGGACAGGGGGGAACTATGGCTACACCTTC.

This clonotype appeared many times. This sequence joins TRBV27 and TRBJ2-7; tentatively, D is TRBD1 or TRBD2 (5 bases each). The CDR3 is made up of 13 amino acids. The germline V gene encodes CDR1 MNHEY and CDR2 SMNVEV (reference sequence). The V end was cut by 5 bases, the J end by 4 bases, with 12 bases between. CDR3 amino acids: CASSRRDGYEQYF. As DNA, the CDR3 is TGTGCCAGCAGTCGAAGGGACGGTTACGAGCAGTACTTC.

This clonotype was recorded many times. The CDR3 loop reads CASTLGPGELFF. The CDR3 DNA sequence: TGTGCCAGCACCCTCGGGCCCGGGGAGCTGTTTTTT. The V gene is TRBV12-3 or TRBV12-4, the J gene TRBJ2-2; no clear D gene. The CDR3 is 12 residues long. Trimming removed 7 bases from V and 6 bases from J, with 9 bases in between.

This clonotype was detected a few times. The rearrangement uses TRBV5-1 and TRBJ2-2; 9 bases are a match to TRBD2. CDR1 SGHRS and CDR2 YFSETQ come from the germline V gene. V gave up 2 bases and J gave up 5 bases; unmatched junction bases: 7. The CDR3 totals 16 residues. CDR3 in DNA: TGCGCCAGCAGCTTAGAACCTAGCGGGGTTACCGGGGAGCTGTTTTTT. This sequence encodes CASSLEPSGVTGELFF.

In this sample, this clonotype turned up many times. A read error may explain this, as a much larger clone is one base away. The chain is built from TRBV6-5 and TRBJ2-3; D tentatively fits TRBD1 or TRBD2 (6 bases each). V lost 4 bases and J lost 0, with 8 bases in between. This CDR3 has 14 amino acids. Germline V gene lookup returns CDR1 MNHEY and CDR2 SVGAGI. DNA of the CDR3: TGTGCCAGCAGTTCGGGGGCTAGCACAGATACGCAGTATTTT. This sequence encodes CASSSGASTDTQYF.

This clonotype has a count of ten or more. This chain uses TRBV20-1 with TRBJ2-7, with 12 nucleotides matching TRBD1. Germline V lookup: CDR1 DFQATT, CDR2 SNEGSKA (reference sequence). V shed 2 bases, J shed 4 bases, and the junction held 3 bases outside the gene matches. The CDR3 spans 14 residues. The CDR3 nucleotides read TGCAGTGCTAGAAGGGACAGGGGGCTTTACGAGCAGTACTTC. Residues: CSARRDRGLYEQYF.

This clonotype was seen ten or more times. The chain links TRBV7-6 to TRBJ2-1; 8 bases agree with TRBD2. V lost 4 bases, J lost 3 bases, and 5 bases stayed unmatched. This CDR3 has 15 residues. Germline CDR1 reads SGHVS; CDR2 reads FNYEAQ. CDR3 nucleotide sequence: TGTGCCAGCAGCTCCACTAGCGGCCTCTACAATGAGCAGTTCTTC. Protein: CASSSTSGLYNEQFF.

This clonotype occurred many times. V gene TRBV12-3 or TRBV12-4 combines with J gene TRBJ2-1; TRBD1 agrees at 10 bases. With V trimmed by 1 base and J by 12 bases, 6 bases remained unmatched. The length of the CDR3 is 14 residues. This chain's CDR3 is CASSLETGGRRQFF. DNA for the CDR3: TGTGCCAGCAGTTTAGAGACAGGGGGCAGAAGGCAGTTCTTC.

CDR3 DNA sequence: TGTGCCAGCAGTGAGTACTACGAGCAGTACTTC. This codes for CASSEYYEQYF. The chain carries TRBV2 and TRBJ2-7; no firm D call. This CDR3 is 11 amino acids long. Germline assignment: CDR1 SNHLY and CDR2 FYNNEI. The ends were cut back, 3 bases at V and 3 bases at J, with 3 bases in the middle.

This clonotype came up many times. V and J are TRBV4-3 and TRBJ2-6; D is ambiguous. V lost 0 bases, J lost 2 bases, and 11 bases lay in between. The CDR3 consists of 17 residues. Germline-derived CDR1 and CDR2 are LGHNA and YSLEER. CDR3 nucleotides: TGCGCCAGCAGCCAAGATCCCCCCCGGGCTGGGGCCAACGTCCTGACTTTC. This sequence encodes CASSQDPPRAGANVLTF.